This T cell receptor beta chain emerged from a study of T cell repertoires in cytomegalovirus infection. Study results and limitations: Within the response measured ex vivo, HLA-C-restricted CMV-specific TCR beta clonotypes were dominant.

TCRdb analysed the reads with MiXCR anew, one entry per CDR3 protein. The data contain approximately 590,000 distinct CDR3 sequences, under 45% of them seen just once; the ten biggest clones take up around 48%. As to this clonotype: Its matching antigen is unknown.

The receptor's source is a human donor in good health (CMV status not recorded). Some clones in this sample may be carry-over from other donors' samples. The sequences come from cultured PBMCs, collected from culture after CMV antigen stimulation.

CDR3 protein: CASSPHRGTETQYF. In DNA form, the CDR3 reads TGTGCCAGCAGCCCCCACAGGGGAACTGAGACCCAGTACTTC. The V and J genes are TRBV12-3 or TRBV12-4 and TRBJ2-5, with TRBD1 matching 7 bases. The ends lost 6 bases at V and 5 bases at J; junction bases unmatched: 9. The CDR3 is 14 amino acids.